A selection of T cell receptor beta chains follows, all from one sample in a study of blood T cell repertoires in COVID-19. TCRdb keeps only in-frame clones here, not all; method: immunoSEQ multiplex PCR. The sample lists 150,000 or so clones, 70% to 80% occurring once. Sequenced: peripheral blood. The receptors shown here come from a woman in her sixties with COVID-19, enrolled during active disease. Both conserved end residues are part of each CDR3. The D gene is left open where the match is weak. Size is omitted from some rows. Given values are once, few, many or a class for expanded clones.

CASSFPPQVHTGELFF	TGTGCCAGCAGCTTCCCGCCCCAGGTCCACACCGGGGAGCTGTTTTTT	TRBJ2-2	NA	TRBV9	NA
CASSRGGTADTQYF	TGTGCCAGCAGCCGGGGGGGTACGGCGGATACGCAGTATTTT	TRBJ2-3	TRBD2	TRBV7-2	NA
CASMQGYAGANVLTF	TGTGCCAGCATGCAGGGGTATGCTGGGGCCAACGTCCTGACTTTC	TRBJ2-6	NA	TRBV5-6	NA
CASSTGGGTQETQYF	TGTGCCAGTAGTACCGGCGGGGGGACCCAAGAGACCCAGTACTTC	TRBJ2-5	TRBD2	TRBV19	NA
CASSAPPSDTQYF	TGTGCCAGCAGCGCCCCCCCCTCAGATACGCAGTATTTT	TRBJ2-3	NA	TRBV9	NA
CASRSNQRQPQHF	TGTGCCAGCAGGTCTAATCAGAGGCAGCCCCAGCATTTT	TRBJ1-5	NA	TRBV6-5	NA
CASSLVGGQGNTGELFF	TGCGCCAGCAGCTTGGTCGGGGGTCAGGGAAACACCGGGGAGCTGTTTTTT	TRBJ2-2	NA	TRBV5-1	NA
CASNQGTEAFF	TGTGCCAGCAATCAGGGCACTGAAGCTTTCTTT	TRBJ1-1	NA	TRBV6-5	NA
CASSRAGGPGEQYF	TGTGCCAGCAGTCGAGCGGGAGGGCCGGGAGAGCAGTACTTC	TRBJ2-7	TRBD2	TRBV6-5	NA
CATSDPLTSGGARGDTQYF	TGTGCCACCAGTGACCCTCTTACTAGCGGGGGGGCCCGTGGAGATACGCAGTATTTT	TRBJ2-3	TRBD2	TRBV24-1	NA
CASSLDAGLGSYNEQFF	TGTGCCAGCAGCTTGGATGCGGGACTAGGCTCCTACAATGAGCAGTTCTTC	TRBJ2-1	TRBD2	TRBV5-5	NA
CASSQARGGDTQYF	TGCGCCAGCAGCCAAGCAAGGGGGGGGGATACGCAGTATTTT	TRBJ2-3	NA	TRBV4-1	few
CASSLEGSGYGYTF	TGTGCCAGCAGCTTGGAAGGTTCAGGCTATGGCTACACCTTC	TRBJ1-2	NA	TRBV3-1/TRBV3-2	NA
CASSRPDRGQVEQYF	TGTGCCAGCAGCCGACCGGACAGGGGGCAGGTCGAGCAGTACTTC	TRBJ2-7	TRBD1	TRBV6-2/TRBV6-3	NA
CASSQTSGSYNEQFF	TGTGCCAGCAGCCAGACTAGCGGTTCCTACAATGAGCAGTTCTTC	TRBJ2-1	TRBD2	TRBV9	few
CAWSVSVRGLGAFF	TGTGCCTGGAGTGTCTCTGTCAGGGGGCTCGGAGCTTTCTTT	TRBJ1-1	TRBD1	TRBV30	NA
CASRTGSYEQYF	TGTGCCAGCAGGACAGGCTCCTACGAGCAGTACTTC	TRBJ2-7	NA	TRBV25-1	NA
CASRTSGRVYEQYF	TGTGCCAGCAGGACTAGCGGGAGGGTCTACGAGCAGTACTTC	TRBJ2-7	TRBD2	TRBV28	NA